This T cell receptor (beta chain) emerged from a study of spatial heterogeneity in lung cancer. On each TCR cDNA molecule, a unique molecular identifier was present. TCRdb recomputed calls from the 5' RACE reads with MiXCR, one row per CDR3 protein. Among 23,000 or so distinct CDR3 sequences listed, 7% were seen once. Time point described: sample taken at primary tumor resection. This CDR3 region has 12 residues. Trimming stripped 5 bases from V and 6 bases from J, with 10 bases between. The TCR sequence derives from a male donor with early-stage non-small cell lung cancer. The specimen was PBMCs, collected at surgery. The chain employs TRBV12-3 or TRBV12-4 and TRBJ1-1; no clear D. CDR3 bases: TGTGCCAGCAGTCCCCTCCGTGCTGAAGCTTTCTTT. As protein: CASSPLRAEAFF.